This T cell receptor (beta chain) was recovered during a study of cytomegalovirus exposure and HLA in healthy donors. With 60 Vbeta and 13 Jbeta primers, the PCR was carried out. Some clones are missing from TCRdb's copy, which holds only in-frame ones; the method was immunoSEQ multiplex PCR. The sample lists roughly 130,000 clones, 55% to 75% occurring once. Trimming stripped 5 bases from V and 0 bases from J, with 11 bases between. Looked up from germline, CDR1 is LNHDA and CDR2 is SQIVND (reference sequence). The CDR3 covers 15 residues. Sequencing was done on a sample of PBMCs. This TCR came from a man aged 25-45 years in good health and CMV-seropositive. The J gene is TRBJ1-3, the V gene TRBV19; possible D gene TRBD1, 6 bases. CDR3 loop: CASSSQGLSGNTIYF. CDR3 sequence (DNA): TGTGCCAGTAGTTCACAGGGCCTCTCTGGAAACACCATATATTTT. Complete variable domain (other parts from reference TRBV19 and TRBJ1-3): DGGITQSPKYLFRKEGQNVTLSCEQNLNHDAMYWYRQDPGQGLRLIYYSQIVNDFQKGDIAEGYSVSREKKESFPLTVTSAQKNPTAFYLCASSSQGLSGNTIYFGEGSWLTVV.